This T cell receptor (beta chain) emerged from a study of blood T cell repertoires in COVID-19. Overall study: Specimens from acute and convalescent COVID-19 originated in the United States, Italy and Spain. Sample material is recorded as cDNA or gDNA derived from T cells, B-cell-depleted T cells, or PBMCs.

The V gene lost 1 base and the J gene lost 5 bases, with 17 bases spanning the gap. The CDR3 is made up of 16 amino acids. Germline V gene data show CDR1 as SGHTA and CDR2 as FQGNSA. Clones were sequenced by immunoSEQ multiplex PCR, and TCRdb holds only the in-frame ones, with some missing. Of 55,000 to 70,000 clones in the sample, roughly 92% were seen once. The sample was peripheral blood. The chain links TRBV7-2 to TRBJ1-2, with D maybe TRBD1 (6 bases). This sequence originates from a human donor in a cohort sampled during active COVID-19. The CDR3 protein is CASSLGPQGVGYGYTF. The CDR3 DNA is TGTGCCAGCAGCTTAGGCCCACAGGGAGTAGGGTATGGCTACACCTTC.